Many counts were recorded for the clone carrying this TCR beta chain. What it recognizes is unknown. This specimen belongs to a study of human T cells and chemical hapten exposure. Background on the study: Yields of TCR per sample differed, chiefly owing to small differences in pooled library volume.

The length of the CDR3 is 13 residues. Deletions cut 6 bases from V and 4 bases from J, with 13 bases between. Germline V gene data show CDR1 as SGHRS and CDR2 as YFSETQ. Study outcomes and limitations: TCRs at high frequency, those above 1 in 1000, did not change with DPC sensitization.

Individual cDNA molecules in this library carried unique molecular identifiers. In the original processing: From around 25,000 to 690,000 TCRs were found per sample, with a median of 95,638. MiXCR was run by TCRdb on the RACE reads, yielding one entry per CDR3 protein. In this record, the V and J calls reflect TCRdb's handling and not the investigators' own analysis. The table shows about 45,000 distinct CDR3 sequences, with about 4.5% occurring only once. Time point described: healthy volunteer bleed at 2 weeks. Blood, whole and unfractionated, served as the source for total RNA extraction. The sequenced sample consisted of whole blood. The source of this sequence is a female donor in good health. Some clones in this sample may be carry-over from other donors' samples. The genes are TRBV5-1 and TRBJ1-1; a weak D match, TRBD1 (5 bases). The chain's CDR3 is CASTRGGGTEAFF. The DNA of the CDR3 is TGCGCCAGCACCCGGGGGGGGGGCACTGAAGCTTTCTTT.